One sample yielded the 19 T cell receptor beta chains listed below, sequenced in a study of blood T cell repertoires in COVID-19. Sequencing was performed with immunoSEQ multiplex PCR; in TCRdb, only in-frame clones are kept and a portion is missing. The sample contains 75,000 to 85,000 clones, approximately 89% of which appear only once. Sequencing input: peripheral blood. The receptors derive from a man in his forties or fifties with active COVID-19.

The rearrangement joins TRBV3-1 (or the pseudogene TRBV3-2) to TRBJ2-7; D gene unclear. The germline V gene encodes CDR1 LGHDT and CDR2 YNNKEL (reference sequence). Trimming shortened V by 1 base and J by 3 bases, and 10 bases separated the two germline ends. This CDR3 has 14 amino acids. In DNA form, the CDR3 reads TGTGCCAGCAGCCAAGGCCCGAGTAGCTACGAGCAGTACTTC. Translating gives CASSQGPSSYEQYF.

This clone was counted once. The chain carries TRBV4-2 and TRBJ1-1, with D possibly TRBD1 on 5 matching bases. V dropped 4 bases and J dropped 1 base, with 13 bases sitting between them. CDR1 LGHNA and CDR2 YNFKEQ come from the germline V gene. The CDR3 spans 15 residues. The CDR3 DNA sequence: TGTGCCAGCAGCCCCACCCGAACAGGGAACACTGAAGCTTTCTTT. Amino acids: CASSPTRTGNTEAFF.

The J gene is TRBJ2-5, the V gene TRBV7-3; no clear D. Germline V lookup: CDR1 SGHTA, CDR2 FQGTGA. This CDR3 is 12 amino acids long. Trimming took 3 bases from V and 5 from J, leaving 7 bases between them. The CDR3 DNA reads as TGTGCCAGCAGCTTTCTCGGGGAGACCCAGTACTTC. Amino acid sequence: CASSFLGETQYF.

The J gene is TRBJ1-5, the V gene TRBV7-8, with a weak D call TRBD1 (5 bases). Germline V gene sequence: CDR1 SGHVS, CDR2 FQNEAQ. The CDR3 totals 15 residues. V lost 1 base, J lost 6 bases, and 13 bases lay in between. The CDR3 DNA reads as TGTGCCAGCAGCTTAGTGGGGCAGGGAGGTCAGCCCCAGCATTTT. Its protein is CASSLVGQGGQPQHF. The full variable domain, its missing parts supplied by reference TRBV7-8 and TRBJ1-5, is GAGVSQSPRYKVAKRGQDVALRCDPISGHVSLFWYQQALGQGPEFLTYFQNEAQLDKSGLPSDRFFAERPEGSVSTLKIQRTQQEDSAVYLCASSLVGQGGQPQHFGDGTRLSIL.

V and J are TRBV5-1 and TRBJ1-1; 8 positions agree with TRBD1. After removal of 4 bases from V and 1 base from J, the junction contained 6 bases not matched to a gene. The CDR3 contains 15 residues. In germline, CDR1 is SGHRS, CDR2 YFSETQ. The CDR3 sequence is CASSLTGVENTEAFF. The CDR3 DNA sequence: TGCGCCAGCAGCCTGACAGGGGTTGAGAACACTGAAGCTTTCTTT.

This rearrangement joins TRBV20-1 to TRBJ1-5, with D unresolved. Germline CDR1 is DFQATT and CDR2 is SNEGSKA (reference sequence). V was cut by 1 base and J by 9 bases, with 7 bases left in between. CDR3 length: 11 residues. Here the CDR3 reads CSARGPGPQHF. Written as DNA, the CDR3 is TGCAGTGCTAGAGGGCCAGGGCCCCAGCATTTT.

The chain is built from TRBV7-6 and TRBJ2-2, with 7 bases identical to TRBD1. The CDR3 covers 13 residues. Germline V gene lookup returns CDR1 SGHVS and CDR2 FNYEAQ. Trimming removed 8 bases from V and 4 bases from J; junction bases left unmatched: 4. CDR3 loop: CASRGQTTGELFF. The CDR3 coding sequence is TGTGCCAGCCGGGGACAGACCACCGGGGAGCTGTTTTTT.

V and J are TRBV7-2 and TRBJ1-5, with D tentatively TRBD1 (6 bases). Looked up from germline, CDR1 is SGHTA and CDR2 is FQGNSA. V gave up 1 base and J gave up 7 bases, with 11 bases separating them. The CDR3 spans 14 residues. CDR3 protein: CASSLGGPLQPQHF. CDR3 sequence (DNA): TGTGCCAGCAGCTTAGGGGGGCCCTTACAGCCCCAGCATTTT.

V is TRBV9 and J is TRBJ1-2; weak D call: TRBD1 (6 bases). The CDR3 runs 14 residues. CDR1 is SGDLS and CDR2 is YYNGEE in the germline V gene. V lost 4 bases to trimming and J lost 4 bases, with 14 bases between them. This CDR3 is CASSNRQATYGYTF. As DNA, the CDR3 is TGTGCCAGCAGCAATCGACAGGCGACCTATGGCTACACCTTC.

V gene TRBV7-8 combines with J gene TRBJ2-3; 9 bases fit TRBD2. With 4 bases clipped from V and 5 bases from J, the junction kept 7 bases outside the gene matches. Germline CDR1 and CDR2: SGHVS and FQNEAQ. The CDR3 is 15 amino acids. The CDR3 sequence is CASSSLAGVIDTQYF. The DNA of the CDR3 is TGTGCCAGCAGCTCCTTAGCGGGAGTAATAGATACGCAGTATTTT.

The rearrangement links TRBV7-2 to TRBJ1-4; 9 bases line up with TRBD1. The CDR3 contains 15 residues. Trimming cost V 3 bases and J 3 bases; bases outside gene matches: 2. Germline V gives CDR1 SGHTA, CDR2 FQGNSA. The DNA for the CDR3 is TGTGCCAGCAGCTTCCGACAGGGGGCTAATGAAAAACTGTTTTTT. Translated: CASSFRQGANEKLFF.

The J gene is TRBJ2-2, the V gene TRBV19, with 7 bases identical to TRBD1. CDR1 and CDR2 (germline): LNHDA, SQIVND (reference sequence). This CDR3 spans 16 amino acids. The ends lost 4 bases at V and 1 base at J; junction bases unmatched: 6. CDR3 bases: TGTGCCAGTAGTAAGGGAACAGGGGTGAACACCGGGGAGCTGTTTTTT. Encoded protein: CASSKGTGVNTGELFF.

The chain recombines TRBV28 with TRBJ2-1; D is possibly TRBD2 (5 bases). CDR3 length: 12 residues. Germline V gene lookup returns CDR1 MDHEN and CDR2 SYDVKM. Trimming shortened V by 6 bases and J by 9 bases, and 12 bases separated the two germline ends. In DNA, the CDR3 is TGTGCCAGCAGCGCACAGCGGCTTGAGCAGTTCTTC. This gives the protein CASSAQRLEQFF.

This clone is a singleton in its sample. The genes are TRBV29-1 and TRBJ2-7, with TRBD1 identical over 11 bases. The junction had 6 bases not matched to a gene; V was cut back by 6 bases and J by 5 bases. The CDR3 runs 13 residues. CDR1 and CDR2 from the germline V gene are SQVTM and ANQGSEA. This CDR3 reads CSVGQGARNEQYF. The CDR3 region has the DNA TGCAGCGTCGGACAGGGGGCGCGGAACGAGCAGTACTTC.

This rearrangement joins TRBV5-1 to TRBJ2-1; TRBD2 matches at 10 bases. Germline V gives CDR1 SGHRS, CDR2 YFSETQ. This CDR3 has 16 amino acids. V trimming: 3 bases; J trimming: 4 bases; junction bases outside the gene matches: 7. As DNA, the CDR3 is TGCGCCAGCAGCTCGGAGACTAGCGGGCTATACAATGAGCAGTTCTTC. It is translated as CASSSETSGLYNEQFF.

This clone was observed a few times. This chain connects TRBV2 to TRBJ2-5; 8 bases line up with TRBD1. This CDR3 has 15 residues. V was clipped by 5 bases and J by 2 bases; unmatched bases: 7. Germline V gene sequence: CDR1 SNHLY, CDR2 FYNNEI. CDR3 bases: TGTGCCAGCAGTCTAGACCAGGGGGCTCAAGAGACCCAGTACTTC. Its translation: CASSLDQGAQETQYF.

The chain couples TRBV5-6 to TRBJ2-4, with TRBD2 matching 10 bases. The CDR3 loop spans 18 amino acids. Germline CDR1 SGHDT, CDR2 YYEEEE. V lost 2 bases and J lost 0; bases outside the gene matches: 8. The CDR3 region has the DNA TGTGCCAGCAGCTTCCTAGCGGGAGACGGTTTAGCCAAAAACATTCAGTACTTC. It codes for CASSFLAGDGLAKNIQYF. The full variable domain, rest sourced from reference TRBV5-6 and TRBJ2-4, is DAGVTQSPTHLIKTRGQQVTLRCSPKSGHDTVSWYQQALGQGPQFIFQYYEEEERQRGNFPDRFSGHQFPNYSSELNVNALLLGDSALYLCASSFLAGDGLAKNIQYFGAGTRLSVL.

This clone was recorded once. The J gene is TRBJ2-1, the V gene TRBV5-4; 12 bases agree with TRBD2. Losses at the gene ends were 3 bases for V and 9 bases for J; bases not matched to a gene: 7. CDR1 is SGHNT, CDR2 YYREEE, per germline (reference sequence). The CDR3 loop spans 15 amino acids. Here the CDR3 DNA reads TGTGCCAGCAGCTCCCTAGCGGGAGGGAAATCTGAGCAGTTCTTC. Translation gives CASSSLAGGKSEQFF.

CDR3 in amino acids: CAWSQTGGFQAFF. The CDR3, as DNA: TGTGCCTGGAGCCAAACGGGGGGTTTCCAAGCTTTCTTT. The chain recombines TRBV30 with TRBJ1-1; TRBD1 is a possible D gene (5 bases). Germline V lookup: CDR1 GTSNPN, CDR2 SVGIG (reference sequence). The CDR3 has 13 residues. The V and J ends lost 3 bases and 9 bases respectively, with 17 bases between them.